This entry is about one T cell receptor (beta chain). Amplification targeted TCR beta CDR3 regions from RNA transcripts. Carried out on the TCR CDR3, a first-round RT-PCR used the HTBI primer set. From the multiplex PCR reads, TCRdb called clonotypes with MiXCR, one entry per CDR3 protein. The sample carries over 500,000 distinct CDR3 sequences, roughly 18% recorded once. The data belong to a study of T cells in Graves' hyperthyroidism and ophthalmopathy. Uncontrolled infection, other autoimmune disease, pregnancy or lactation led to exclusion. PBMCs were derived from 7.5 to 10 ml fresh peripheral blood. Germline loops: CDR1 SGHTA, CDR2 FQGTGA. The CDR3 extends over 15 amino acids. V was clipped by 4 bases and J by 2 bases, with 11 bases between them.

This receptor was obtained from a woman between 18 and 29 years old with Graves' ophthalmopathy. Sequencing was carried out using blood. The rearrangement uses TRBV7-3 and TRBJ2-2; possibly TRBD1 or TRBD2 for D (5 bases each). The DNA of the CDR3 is TGTGCCAGCAGCTCAAGGGGACGAAACACCGGGGAGCTGTTTTTT. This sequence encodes CASSSRGRNTGELFF.